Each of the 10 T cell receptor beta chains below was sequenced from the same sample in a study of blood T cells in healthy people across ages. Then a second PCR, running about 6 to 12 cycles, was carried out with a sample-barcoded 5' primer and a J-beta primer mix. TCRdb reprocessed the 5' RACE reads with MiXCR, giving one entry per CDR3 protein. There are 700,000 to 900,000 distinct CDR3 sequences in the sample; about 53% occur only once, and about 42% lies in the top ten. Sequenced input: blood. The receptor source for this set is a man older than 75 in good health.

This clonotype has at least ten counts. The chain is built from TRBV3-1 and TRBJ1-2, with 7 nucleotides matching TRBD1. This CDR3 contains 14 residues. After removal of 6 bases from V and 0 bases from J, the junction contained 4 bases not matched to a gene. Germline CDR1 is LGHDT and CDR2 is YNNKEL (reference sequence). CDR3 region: CASRHGTANYGYTF. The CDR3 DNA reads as TGTGCCAGCAGGCATGGGACAGCTAACTATGGCTACACCTTC.

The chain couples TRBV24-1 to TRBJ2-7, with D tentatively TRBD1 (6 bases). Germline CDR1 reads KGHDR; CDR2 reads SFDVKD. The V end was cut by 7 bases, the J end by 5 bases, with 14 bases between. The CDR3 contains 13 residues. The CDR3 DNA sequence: TGTGCCACCAGCCCAGCAGGGGTCCACGAGCAGTACTTC. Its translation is CATSPAGVHEQYF.

CDR3 sequence: CSARGPVDGELFF. The DNA of the CDR3 is TGCAGTGCTAGGGGGCCCGTCGACGGGGAGCTGTTTTTT. J is TRBJ2-2 and V is TRBV20-1; a possible D gene is TRBD1 (5 bases). The V gene lost 3 bases and the J gene lost 7 bases, with 12 bases spanning the gap. Germline CDR1 reads DFQATT; CDR2 reads SNEGSKA (reference sequence). The CDR3 sequence is 13 residues long.

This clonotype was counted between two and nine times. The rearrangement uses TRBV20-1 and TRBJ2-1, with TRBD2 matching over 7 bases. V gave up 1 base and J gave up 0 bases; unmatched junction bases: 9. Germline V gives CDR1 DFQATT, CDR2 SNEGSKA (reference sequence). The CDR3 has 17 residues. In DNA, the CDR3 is TGCAGTGCTAGAGCGTTAGGGCGGGGGAGCTCCTACAATGAGCAGTTCTTC. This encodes CSARALGRGSSYNEQFF.

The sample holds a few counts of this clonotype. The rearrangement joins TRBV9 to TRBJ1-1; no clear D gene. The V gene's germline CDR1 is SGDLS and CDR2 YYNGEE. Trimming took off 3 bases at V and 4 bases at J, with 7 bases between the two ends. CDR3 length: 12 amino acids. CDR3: CASSATGTEAFF. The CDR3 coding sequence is TGTGCCAGCAGCGCTACCGGCACTGAAGCTTTCTTT.

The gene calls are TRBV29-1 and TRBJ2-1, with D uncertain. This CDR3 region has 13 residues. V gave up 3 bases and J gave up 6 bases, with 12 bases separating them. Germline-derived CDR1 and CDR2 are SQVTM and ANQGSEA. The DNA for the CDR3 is TGCAGCGTTGAGAATGGGCAGTCCAATGAGCAGTTCTTC. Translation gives CSVENGQSNEQFF.

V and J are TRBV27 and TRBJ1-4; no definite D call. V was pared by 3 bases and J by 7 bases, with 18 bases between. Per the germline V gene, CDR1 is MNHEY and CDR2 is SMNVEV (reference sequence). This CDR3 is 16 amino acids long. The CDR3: CASSLGRPTDREKLFF. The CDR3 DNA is TGTGCCAGCAGTTTGGGAAGACCCACGGATCGTGAAAAACTGTTTTTT.

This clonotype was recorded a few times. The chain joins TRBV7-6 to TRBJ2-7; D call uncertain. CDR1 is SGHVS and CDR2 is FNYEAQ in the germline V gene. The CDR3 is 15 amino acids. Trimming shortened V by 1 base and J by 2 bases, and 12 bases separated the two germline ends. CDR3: CASSLGNSPTYEQYF. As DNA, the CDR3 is TGTGCCAGCAGCTTAGGTAACAGCCCTACCTACGAGCAGTACTTC.

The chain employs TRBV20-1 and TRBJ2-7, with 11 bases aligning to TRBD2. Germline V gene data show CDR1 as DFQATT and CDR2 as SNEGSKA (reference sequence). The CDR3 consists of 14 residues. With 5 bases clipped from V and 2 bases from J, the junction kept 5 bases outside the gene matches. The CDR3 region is CSACLSGRAYEQYF. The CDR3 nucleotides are TGCAGTGCTTGCCTTAGCGGGAGGGCCTACGAGCAGTACTTC.

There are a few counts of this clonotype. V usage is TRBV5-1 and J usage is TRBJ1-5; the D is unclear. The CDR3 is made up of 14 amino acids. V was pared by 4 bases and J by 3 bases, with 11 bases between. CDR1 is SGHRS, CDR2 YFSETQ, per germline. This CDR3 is CASSVDGANQPQHF. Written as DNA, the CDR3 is TGCGCCAGCAGCGTCGACGGAGCCAATCAGCCCCAGCATTTT.